What follows describes a single T cell receptor beta chain. No antigen is known for it. These data belong to a study of monozygotic twins with inflammatory bowel disease. Study-level findings and limits: No difference in repertoire similarity was seen between concordant and discordant twins, possibly because power was limited. Fewer clonotypes were shared with others by IBD patients than by healthy twins, especially with disease activity.

The CDR3 covers 14 residues. Germline assignment: CDR1 SEHNR and CDR2 FQNEAQ (reference sequence). Total RNA amounting to approximately 3,300 ng went into each TCR library. The UMIs contained a 6-nucleotide sample barcode. They were added by template switching during cDNA synthesis. Reprocessing the 5' RACE reads, TCRdb reports a single entry for every CDR3 protein and omits DNA. The table for this sample gives about 85,000 distinct CDR3 sequences. The TCR was taken from a human donor with ulcerative colitis or Crohn's disease, or a healthy co-twin of an affected twin (not recorded which). The sequenced sample was blood. The chain is built from TRBV7-9 and TRBJ2-3; as DNA is missing, the TRBD1 call by TCRdb cannot be tested. CDR3 amino acids: CASSQDRGSDTQYF.